This is a list of T cell receptor beta chains from one sample in a study of cytomegalovirus exposure and HLA in healthy donors. Sequenced by immunoSEQ multiplex PCR; TCRdb stores in-frame clones only, minus some. Seen here are about 220,000 clones, approximately 82% observed once, and the top ten hold roughly 0.6%. Sample: PBMCs. These receptors were taken from a man aged 18 to 29 in good health and CMV-seronegative. Both conserved end residues are part of each CDR3. A D gene is named only where the DNA matches it firmly. A clone size is listed for some rows: how often the clone was seen (once, few, many), or a class if it is expanded.

CDR3nt: TGCGCCAGCAGCTCCGTCCCGGGACAGGGGAATACGCAGTATTTT
CDR3aa: CASSSVPGQGNTQYF
len: 15
j_gene: TRBJ2-3
v_gene: TRBV5-1
d_gene: TRBD1
abundance: few

CDR3nt: TGTGCCAGCAGCGCTCGTTTAGCTAGCACAGATACGCAGTATTTT
CDR3aa: CASSARLASTDTQYF
len: 15
j_gene: TRBJ2-3
v_gene: TRBV5-4
d_gene: NA
abundance: NA

CDR3nt: TGTGCCAGCAGCCCGGCGGAGGGGACAGGGGAAAAACTGTTTTTT
CDR3aa: CASSPAEGTGEKLFF
len: 15
j_gene: TRBJ1-4
v_gene: TRBV4-2
d_gene: TRBD1
abundance: once

CDR3nt: TGTGCCAGCAGTCCCGACGGGACTAACTATGGCTACACCTTC
CDR3aa: CASSPDGTNYGYTF
len: 14
j_gene: TRBJ1-2
v_gene: TRBV2
d_gene: NA
abundance: NA

CDR3nt: TGTGCCAGCACCGGCGGACAGGGTAGGAATCAGCCCCAGCATTTT
CDR3aa: CASTGGQGRNQPQHF
len: 15
j_gene: TRBJ1-5
v_gene: TRBV6-1
d_gene: TRBD1
abundance: few

CDR3nt: TGTGCCAGCAGTTACGGGACAGGGGGATTAGGGGAAAAACTGTTTTTT
CDR3aa: CASSYGTGGLGEKLFF
len: 16
j_gene: TRBJ1-4
v_gene: TRBV6-6
d_gene: TRBD1
abundance: NA

CDR3nt: TGTGCCAGCAGCTTGGAGTCGGGAGGAAAAGAGACCCAGTACTTC
CDR3aa: CASSLESGGKETQYF
len: 15
j_gene: TRBJ2-5
v_gene: TRBV5-8
d_gene: TRBD2
abundance: NA

CDR3nt: TGTGCCTCCGCGGGACGGGGACTGAATACGCAGTATTTT
CDR3aa: CASAGRGLNTQYF
len: 13
j_gene: TRBJ2-3
v_gene: TRBV30
d_gene: NA
abundance: once

CDR3nt: TGTGCCATCAGTGGGCCGGGACAGGGGGCGTGGGAGCAGTACTTC
CDR3aa: CAISGPGQGAWEQYF
len: 15
j_gene: TRBJ2-5
v_gene: TRBV10-3
d_gene: TRBD1
abundance: few

CDR3nt: TGTGCCAGCTCCGCTGACATTAGCAATCAGCCCCAGCATTTT
CDR3aa: CASSADISNQPQHF
len: 14
j_gene: TRBJ1-5
v_gene: TRBV18
d_gene: NA
abundance: NA

CDR3nt: TGCGCCAGCAGCTTCGGACTAGCGGGAGGGCGGGGCGAGCAGTACTTC
CDR3aa: CASSFGLAGGRGEQYF
len: 16
j_gene: TRBJ2-7
v_gene: TRBV5-1
d_gene: TRBD2
abundance: NA

CDR3nt: TGTGCCAGCAGCTCAGGGACAGCATTCAATCAGCCCCAGCATTTT
CDR3aa: CASSSGTAFNQPQHF
len: 15
j_gene: TRBJ1-5
v_gene: TRBV11-2
d_gene: TRBD1
abundance: NA

CDR3nt: TGTGCCAGCAGCTTAGGATCCGGTAGCGGGAGCTCCTACAATGAGCAGTTCTTC
CDR3aa: CASSLGSGSGSSYNEQFF
len: 18
j_gene: TRBJ2-1
v_gene: TRBV7-9
d_gene: TRBD2
abundance: NA

CDR3nt: TGTGCCTGGAGTGTAGTGTTGACAGACAATGAGCAGTTCTTC
CDR3aa: CAWSVVLTDNEQFF
len: 14
j_gene: TRBJ2-1
v_gene: TRBV30
d_gene: NA
abundance: few

CDR3nt: TGTGCCTGGAGTCCCGGGCGGGGTGTATACAATGAGCAGTTCTTC
CDR3aa: CAWSPGRGVYNEQFF
len: 15
j_gene: TRBJ2-1
v_gene: TRBV30
d_gene: NA
abundance: NA

CDR3nt: TGTGCCAGCAGTGAAGAGACAAGTAACTATGGCTACACCTTC
CDR3aa: CASSEETSNYGYTF
len: 14
j_gene: TRBJ1-2
v_gene: TRBV6-5
d_gene: NA
abundance: NA

CDR3nt: TGTGCCAGTAGTATCGACGGCGGCACTGAAGCTTTCTTT
CDR3aa: CASSIDGGTEAFF
len: 13
j_gene: TRBJ1-1
v_gene: TRBV19
d_gene: NA
abundance: NA

CDR3nt: TGTGCCAGCAGTGAAGTCGGGACAGTCTACGAGCAGTACTTC
CDR3aa: CASSEVGTVYEQYF
len: 14
j_gene: TRBJ2-7
v_gene: TRBV2
d_gene: TRBD1
abundance: NA

CDR3nt: TGTGCCAGTGGACAGAACTACAATGAGCAGTTCTTC
CDR3aa: CASGQNYNEQFF
len: 12
j_gene: TRBJ2-1
v_gene: TRBV27
d_gene: NA
abundance: NA

CDR3nt: TGTGCCTGGGCCCAGGGAAGGCACGCTAATGAAAAACTGTTTTTT
CDR3aa: CAWAQGRHANEKLFF
len: 15
j_gene: TRBJ1-4
v_gene: TRBV30
d_gene: NA
abundance: few

CDR3nt: TGTGCCAGCAGCTTGGATAGCGGGAGGGGGGCTAGCTCCTACAATGAGCAGTTCTTC
CDR3aa: CASSLDSGRGASSYNEQFF
len: 19
j_gene: TRBJ2-1
v_gene: TRBV5-4
d_gene: TRBD2
abundance: NA

CDR3nt: TGCGCCAGCAGCTTGGCCCCCGGGACTGGAAACACCATATATTTT
CDR3aa: CASSLAPGTGNTIYF
len: 15
j_gene: TRBJ1-3
v_gene: TRBV5-1
d_gene: NA
abundance: NA

CDR3nt: TGTGCCAGCAGTTTATCCCGCACCGGGGAGCTGTTTTTT
CDR3aa: CASSLSRTGELFF
len: 13
j_gene: TRBJ2-2
v_gene: TRBV27
d_gene: NA
abundance: once

CDR3nt: TGTGCCTGGACGACAGGACGGATTGGAAACACCATATATTTT
CDR3aa: CAWTTGRIGNTIYF
len: 14
j_gene: TRBJ1-3
v_gene: TRBV30
d_gene: NA
abundance: NA

CDR3nt: TGTGCAAGTCGCGGTACAGCGGGAGGGGACGAGCAGTACTTC
CDR3aa: CASRGTAGGDEQYF
len: 14
j_gene: TRBJ2-7
v_gene: TRBV12-2
d_gene: NA
abundance: NA

CDR3nt: TGTGCCGCCCGTAGCGGATACTCCTACAATGAGCAGTTCTTC
CDR3aa: CAARSGYSYNEQFF
len: 14
j_gene: TRBJ2-1
v_gene: TRBV6-1
d_gene: NA
abundance: NA

CDR3nt: TGTGCCAGTAGTACTCCCACGGGACTAGAGTATAGTCTTCTCTACGAGCAGTACTTC
CDR3aa: CASSTPTGLEYSLLYEQYF
len: 19
j_gene: TRBJ2-7
v_gene: TRBV19
d_gene: TRBD2
abundance: NA

CDR3nt: TGTGCCAGCAGCCGCGCCGGAAGCGGGAGTAACGGGGAGCTGTTTTTT
CDR3aa: CASSRAGSGSNGELFF
len: 16
j_gene: TRBJ2-2
v_gene: TRBV7-9
d_gene: TRBD2
abundance: once

CDR3nt: TGTGCCTGGAACTACGGAGCTAACTATGGCTACACCTTC
CDR3aa: CAWNYGANYGYTF
len: 13
j_gene: TRBJ1-2
v_gene: TRBV30
d_gene: NA
abundance: NA

CDR3nt: TGCGCCAGCAGCCAAGATGGGGACAGGGGCTACGAGCAGTACTTC
CDR3aa: CASSQDGDRGYEQYF
len: 15
j_gene: TRBJ2-7
v_gene: TRBV4-1
d_gene: TRBD1
abundance: NA

CDR3nt: TGTGCCAGCAGCCCATTACAGGGAAACACTGAAGCTTTCTTT
CDR3aa: CASSPLQGNTEAFF
len: 14
j_gene: TRBJ1-1
v_gene: TRBV11-2
d_gene: NA
abundance: NA

CDR3nt: TGTGCCAGCAGTTTCGGGTCTACCTACGAGCAGTACTTC
CDR3aa: CASSFGSTYEQYF
len: 13
j_gene: TRBJ2-7
v_gene: TRBV27
d_gene: NA
abundance: NA

CDR3nt: TGTGCCTGGAGGACTAGCGGGAGAGGGACCCAGTACTTC
CDR3aa: CAWRTSGRGTQYF
len: 13
j_gene: TRBJ2-5
v_gene: TRBV30
d_gene: TRBD2
abundance: few

CDR3nt: TGTGCCATCAGTGAGGGACAGACCAACACTGAAGCTTTCTTT
CDR3aa: CAISEGQTNTEAFF
len: 14
j_gene: TRBJ1-1
v_gene: TRBV10-3
d_gene: NA
abundance: NA

CDR3nt: TGTGCCAGCAGCTTATTCACAGGGGATGACTATGGCTACACCTTC
CDR3aa: CASSLFTGDDYGYTF
len: 15
j_gene: TRBJ1-2
v_gene: TRBV11-1
d_gene: TRBD1
abundance: NA

CDR3nt: TGCGCCAGCAAGATCAGGGGGAGCAATCAGCCCCAGCATTTT
CDR3aa: CASKIRGSNQPQHF
len: 14
j_gene: TRBJ1-5
v_gene: TRBV23-1
d_gene: TRBD1
abundance: NA

CDR3nt: TGTGCCAGCAGGGGACAGGGAAAAGGTCAGCCCCAGCATTTT
CDR3aa: CASRGQGKGQPQHF
len: 14
j_gene: TRBJ1-5
v_gene: TRBV6-5
d_gene: TRBD1
abundance: NA

CDR3nt: TGTGCCAGCAGTAGGGGGGGTATGGGCAATCAGCCCCAGCATTTT
CDR3aa: CASSRGGMGNQPQHF
len: 15
j_gene: TRBJ1-5
v_gene: TRBV27
d_gene: NA
abundance: once

CDR3nt: TGTGCCAGCAGTTCCGTTTTTGTCTATGGCTACACCTTC
CDR3aa: CASSSVFVYGYTF
len: 13
j_gene: TRBJ1-2
v_gene: TRBV28
d_gene: NA
abundance: NA

CDR3nt: TGCGCCAGCAGCTCAGCAGGATTTCTCAACTATGGCTACACCTTC
CDR3aa: CASSSAGFLNYGYTF
len: 15
j_gene: TRBJ1-2
v_gene: TRBV5-1
d_gene: NA
abundance: NA

CDR3nt: TGTGCCACCCTAGCGGGAGGGTTCAATGAGCAGTTCTTC
CDR3aa: CATLAGGFNEQFF
len: 13
j_gene: TRBJ2-1
v_gene: TRBV28
d_gene: TRBD2
abundance: once

CDR3nt: TGTGCCAGCAGCGACGACAGGGCGAGCTCCTACAATGAGCAGTTCTTC
CDR3aa: CASSDDRASSYNEQFF
len: 16
j_gene: TRBJ2-1
v_gene: TRBV5-6
d_gene: TRBD1
abundance: NA

CDR3nt: TGTGCCAGCGCCAGCGAGGGTATTTGGCAGCCCCAGCATTTT
CDR3aa: CASASEGIWQPQHF
len: 14
j_gene: TRBJ1-5
v_gene: TRBV6-1
d_gene: NA
abundance: NA

CDR3nt: TGTGCCAGCTCCAGGGGCGGCCGGGAGGAAGGCTACACCTTC
CDR3aa: CASSRGGREEGYTF
len: 14
j_gene: TRBJ1-2
v_gene: TRBV28
d_gene: NA
abundance: once

CDR3nt: TGTGCCAGCAGCTTTACAGGGGAAGGGAATGGCTACACCTTC
CDR3aa: CASSFTGEGNGYTF
len: 14
j_gene: TRBJ1-2
v_gene: TRBV7-9
d_gene: TRBD1
abundance: NA

CDR3nt: TGTGCCAGCAGCGTAGAGAGTTGGGGGGGCATCCACTTC
CDR3aa: CASSVESWGGIHF
len: 13
j_gene: TRBJ1-2
v_gene: TRBV9
d_gene: NA
abundance: once

CDR3nt: TGTGCCAGTAGCCCTGGTTGGAGGGGCATTACCTACGAGCAGTACTTC
CDR3aa: CASSPGWRGITYEQYF
len: 16
j_gene: TRBJ2-7
v_gene: TRBV19
d_gene: NA
abundance: NA

CDR3nt: TGCGCCAGCGCACGGGGGGGCGGCTACGAGCAGTACTTC
CDR3aa: CASARGGGYEQYF
len: 13
j_gene: TRBJ2-7
v_gene: TRBV10-2
d_gene: TRBD2
abundance: NA

CDR3nt: TGCGCCAGCAGTCAGGGGGAGCGGGACAGGGTCTCCTACAATGAGCAGTTCTTC
CDR3aa: CASSQGERDRVSYNEQFF
len: 18
j_gene: TRBJ2-1
v_gene: TRBV23-1
d_gene: TRBD1
abundance: NA

CDR3nt: TGCGCCAGCAGCTTAGACCGTCCTACCGGAGGGGAAAAACTGTTTTTT
CDR3aa: CASSLDRPTGGEKLFF
len: 16
j_gene: TRBJ1-4
v_gene: TRBV5-1
d_gene: NA
abundance: NA

CDR3nt: TGTGCCAGCAGCCCCCCGGGAGGAGAAAGGGTCACCCCAGGGGAGACCCAGTACTTC
CDR3aa: CASSPPGGERVTPGETQYF
len: 19
j_gene: TRBJ2-5
v_gene: TRBV21-1
d_gene: NA
abundance: NA

CDR3nt: TGTGCCAGCATCTCGGGAGCTGGGACCGGGGAGCTGTTTTTT
CDR3aa: CASISGAGTGELFF
len: 14
j_gene: TRBJ2-2
v_gene: TRBV4-2
d_gene: NA
abundance: once

CDR3nt: TGTGCCAGCCCTAGGACTAGCGGGAGTACAGATACGCAGTATTTT
CDR3aa: CASPRTSGSTDTQYF
len: 15
j_gene: TRBJ2-3
v_gene: TRBV2
d_gene: TRBD2
abundance: few

CDR3nt: TGTGCCAGCAGTGAAAAGAGATATAGCAATCAGCCCCAGCATTTT
CDR3aa: CASSEKRYSNQPQHF
len: 15
j_gene: TRBJ1-5
v_gene: TRBV6-1
d_gene: NA
abundance: NA